The sequence of this TCR beta chain was determined in a study of shared T cell receptors in the human thymus. Only in-frame clones appear in the TCRdb table, and some are missing; sequencing was by immunoSEQ multiplex PCR. The table has more than 550,000 clones, about 87% seen once. V was shortened by 0 bases and J by 2 bases, with 17 bases between the two germline ends. Germline values: CDR1 MGHRA, CDR2 YSYEKL. This CDR3 region has 17 residues. These data are also associated with another study on human thymus T cells. That investigation notes: Thymic resections from corrective heart surgery supplied the tissue. It looked as if thymic and blood repertoires used V and J genes in a biased way. Related work showed strongly overlapping thymic repertoires across unrelated individuals.

This chain joins TRBV4-1 and TRBJ2-7, with a tentative D call TRBD1 (5 bases). The sequence was collected from a boy under three years old with a congenital heart defect. Sequenced input: thymocytes. For the CDR3, the DNA is TGCGCCAGCAGCCAAGAATTGGGGCAGGCCCGCCCCTACGAGCAGTACTTC. Encoded protein: CASSQELGQARPYEQYF.